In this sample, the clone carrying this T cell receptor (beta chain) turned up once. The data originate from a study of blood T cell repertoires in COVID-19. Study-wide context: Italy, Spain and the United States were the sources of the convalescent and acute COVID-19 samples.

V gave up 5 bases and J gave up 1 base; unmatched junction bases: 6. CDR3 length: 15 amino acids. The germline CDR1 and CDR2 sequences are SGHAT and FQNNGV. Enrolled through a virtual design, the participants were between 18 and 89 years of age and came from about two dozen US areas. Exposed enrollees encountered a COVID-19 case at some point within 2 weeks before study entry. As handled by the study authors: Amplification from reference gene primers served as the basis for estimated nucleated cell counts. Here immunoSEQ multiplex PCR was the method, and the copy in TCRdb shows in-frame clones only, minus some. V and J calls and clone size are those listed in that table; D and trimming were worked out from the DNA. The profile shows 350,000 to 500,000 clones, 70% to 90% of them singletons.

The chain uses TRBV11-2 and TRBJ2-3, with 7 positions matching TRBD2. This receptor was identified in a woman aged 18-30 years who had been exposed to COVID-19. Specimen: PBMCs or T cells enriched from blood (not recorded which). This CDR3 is CASSPAGIRTDTQYF. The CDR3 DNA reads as TGTGCCAGCAGCCCAGCGGGAATCCGCACAGATACGCAGTATTTT.